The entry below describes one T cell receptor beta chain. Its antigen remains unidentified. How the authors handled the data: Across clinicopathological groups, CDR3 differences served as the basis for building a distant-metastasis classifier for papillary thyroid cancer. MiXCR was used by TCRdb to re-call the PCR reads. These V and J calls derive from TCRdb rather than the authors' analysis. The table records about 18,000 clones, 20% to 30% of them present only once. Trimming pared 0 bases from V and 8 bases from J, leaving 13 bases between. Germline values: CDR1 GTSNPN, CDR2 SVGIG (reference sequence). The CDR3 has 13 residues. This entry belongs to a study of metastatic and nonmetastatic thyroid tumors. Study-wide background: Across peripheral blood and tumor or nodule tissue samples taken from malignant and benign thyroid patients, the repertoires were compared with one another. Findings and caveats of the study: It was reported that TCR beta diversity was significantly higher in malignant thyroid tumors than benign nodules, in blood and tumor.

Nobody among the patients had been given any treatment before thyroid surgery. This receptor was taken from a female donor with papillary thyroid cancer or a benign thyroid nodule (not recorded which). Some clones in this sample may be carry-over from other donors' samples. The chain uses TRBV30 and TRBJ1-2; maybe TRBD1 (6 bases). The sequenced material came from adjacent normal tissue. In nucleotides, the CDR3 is TGTGCCTGGAGTGTAACCGGGGGCGGGGGCTACACCTTC. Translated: CAWSVTGGGGYTF.